The source of this TCR beta chain is a study of OX40 agonist ivuxolimab in advanced cancers. Overall study context: Therapy given before enrollment (anti-PD-1, anti-PD-L1 or anti-CTLA-4) was allowed, and roughly 42% had some. Study results and limitations: CD4+ and CD8+ blood T cells expanded clonally by week 6 at 0.1 to 3.0 mg/kg.

Some clones are missing from TCRdb's copy, which holds only in-frame ones; the method was immunoSEQ multiplex PCR. The sample shows roughly 59,000 clones, nearly 85% of them seen only once. On this clone: Its specificity is unknown.

Germline V gives CDR1 MNHEY, CDR2 SVGAGI. The V segment lost 5 bases and the J segment 3 bases; nucleotides outside the gene matches: 5. This CDR3 is 14 amino acids long. The chain couples TRBV6-5 to TRBJ2-5, with 8 bases that match TRBD2. Here the sequenced sample was CD4+ or CD8+ T cells sorted from blood, taken in a trial of the OX40 agonist ivuxolimab. This TCR derives from an adult with an advanced solid tumor such as melanoma, head and neck, liver or kidney cancer. CDR3 DNA sequence: TGTGCCAGCAGTACCGGGACTAGAGAAGAGACCCAGTACTTC. Protein sequence: CASSTGTREETQYF.